The entry that follows covers one T cell receptor (beta chain) sequence. The antigen is unknown. The entry originates in a study of long-term antiretroviral therapy in people with HIV. Study results and caveats: Subsequent to ART, diversity was augmented yet persisted below that of transplant donor controls.

CDR3 length equals 17 residues. Germline CDR1 is KGHSH and CDR2 is LQKENI. V was cut by 2 bases and J by 3 bases, with 20 bases left in between. Every participant gave one or more pre-ART and two or more post-ART PBMC samples. All participants with HIV were treated in the United States. Every sample had 1-10 million cryopreserved PBMC in it before DNA extraction. Researchers report immunoSEQ v3.0 was run at survey level. TCRdb's copy holds only in-frame clones and misses some; the assay was immunoSEQ multiplex PCR. Of 15,000 to 20,000 clones in the sample, around nine tenths were seen once. The specimen comprised unsorted PBMCs, sampled 0.7 years before starting antiretroviral therapy. The V gene is TRBV18, the J gene TRBJ2-7; a weak D match, TRBD2 (7 bases). The clonotype was recovered from a man between 50 and 59 years old with HIV. In DNA, the CDR3 is TGTGCCAGCTCACCAGGGGGGGCGTCGGGTTGGGGCTACGAGCAGTACTTC. Protein sequence: CASSPGGASGWGYEQYF.